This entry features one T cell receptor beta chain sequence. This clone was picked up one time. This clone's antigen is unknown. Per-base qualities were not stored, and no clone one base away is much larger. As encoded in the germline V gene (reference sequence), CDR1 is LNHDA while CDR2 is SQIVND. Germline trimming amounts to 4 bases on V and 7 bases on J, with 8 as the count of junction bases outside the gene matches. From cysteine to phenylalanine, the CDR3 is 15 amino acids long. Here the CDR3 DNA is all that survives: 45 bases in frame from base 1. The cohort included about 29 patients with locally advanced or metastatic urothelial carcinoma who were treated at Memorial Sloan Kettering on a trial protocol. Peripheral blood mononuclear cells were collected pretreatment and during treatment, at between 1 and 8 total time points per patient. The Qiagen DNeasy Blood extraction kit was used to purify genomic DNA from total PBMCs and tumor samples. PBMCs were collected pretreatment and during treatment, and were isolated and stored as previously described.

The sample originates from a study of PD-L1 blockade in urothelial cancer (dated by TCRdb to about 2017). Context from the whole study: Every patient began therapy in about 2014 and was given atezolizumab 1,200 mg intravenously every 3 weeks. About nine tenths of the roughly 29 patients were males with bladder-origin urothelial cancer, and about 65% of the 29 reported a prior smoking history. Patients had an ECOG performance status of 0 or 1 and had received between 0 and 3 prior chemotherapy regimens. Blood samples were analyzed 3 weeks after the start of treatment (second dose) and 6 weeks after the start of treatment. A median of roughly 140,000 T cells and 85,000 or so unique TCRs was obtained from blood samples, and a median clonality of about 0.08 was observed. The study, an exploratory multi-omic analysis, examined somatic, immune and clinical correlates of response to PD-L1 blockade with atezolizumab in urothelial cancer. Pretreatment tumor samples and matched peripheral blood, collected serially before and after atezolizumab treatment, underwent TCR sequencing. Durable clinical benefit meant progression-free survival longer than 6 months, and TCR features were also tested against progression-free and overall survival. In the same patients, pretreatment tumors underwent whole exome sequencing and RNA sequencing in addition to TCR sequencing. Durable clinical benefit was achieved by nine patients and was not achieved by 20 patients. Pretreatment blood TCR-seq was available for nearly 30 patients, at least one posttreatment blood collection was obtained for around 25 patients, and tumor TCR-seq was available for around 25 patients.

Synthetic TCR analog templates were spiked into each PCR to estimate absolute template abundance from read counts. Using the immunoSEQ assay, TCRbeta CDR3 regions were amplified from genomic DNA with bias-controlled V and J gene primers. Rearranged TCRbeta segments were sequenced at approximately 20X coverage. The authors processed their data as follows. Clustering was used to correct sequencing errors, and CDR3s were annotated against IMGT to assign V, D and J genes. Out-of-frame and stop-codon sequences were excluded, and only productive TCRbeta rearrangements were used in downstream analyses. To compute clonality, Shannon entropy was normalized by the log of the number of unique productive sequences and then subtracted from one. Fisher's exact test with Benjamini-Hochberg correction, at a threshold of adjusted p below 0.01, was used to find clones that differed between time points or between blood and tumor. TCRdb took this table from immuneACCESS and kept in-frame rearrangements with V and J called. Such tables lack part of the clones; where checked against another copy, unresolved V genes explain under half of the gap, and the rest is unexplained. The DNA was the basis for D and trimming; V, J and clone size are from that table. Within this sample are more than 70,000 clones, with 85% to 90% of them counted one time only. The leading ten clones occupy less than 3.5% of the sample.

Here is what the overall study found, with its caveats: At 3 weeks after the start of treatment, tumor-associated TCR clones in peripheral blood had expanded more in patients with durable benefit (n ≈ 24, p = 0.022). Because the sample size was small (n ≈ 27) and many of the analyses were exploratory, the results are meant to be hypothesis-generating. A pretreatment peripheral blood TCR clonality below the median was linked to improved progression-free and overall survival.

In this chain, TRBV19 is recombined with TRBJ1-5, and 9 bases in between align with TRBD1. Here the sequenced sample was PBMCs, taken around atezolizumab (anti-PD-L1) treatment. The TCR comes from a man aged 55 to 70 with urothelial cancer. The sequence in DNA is TGTGCCAGTAGTAAGGGACAGGGAATAAACCAGCCCCAGCATTTT. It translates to CASSKGQGINQPQHF.